The rows below give T cell receptor beta chains drawn from one sample of a study of beta chain features in type 1 diabetes. Produced via immunoSEQ multiplex PCR; TCRdb's table is partial and in-frame only. The sample has 860,000 or so clones, 17% seen once. Sequenced: naive CD4+ T cells from blood. The receptors shown here come from a woman aged 18-29 years in good health. The CDR3 runs from the conserved cysteine through the conserved F or W. Each record gives: V gene, J gene, CDR3 protein.

>TRBV27|TRBJ2-3
CASSPQGWGTTQYF
>TRBV4-3|TRBJ2-7
CASSHIQGYEQYF
>TRBV18|TRBJ1-5
CASSPNPTGTSNQPQHF
>TRBV7-2|TRBJ2-5
CASSLMLAPQETQYF
>TRBV7-9|TRBJ2-1
CASSRGLAGMVGTFNEQFF
>TRBV19|TRBJ2-2
CASRTVAASGELFF
>TRBV7-3|TRBJ2-1
CASSRDRGSYNEQFF
>TRBV9|TRBJ2-7
CASSVAISSHEQYF
>TRBV28|TRBJ2-7
CASSEVAGKNSYEQYF
>TRBV5-1|TRBJ1-1
CASSLGQGFAFF
>TRBV28|TRBJ1-4
CASRLPGQGNEKLFF
>TRBV5-4|TRBJ1-1
CASGSGRGSTEAFF
>TRBV5-1|TRBJ2-2
CASSTGHPGELFF
>TRBV28|TRBJ2-1
CASIDRGYNEQFF
>TRBV7-3|TRBJ2-1
CASSLTGKGGFYNEQFF
>TRBV15|TRBJ2-7
CATSRDNAGAYEQYF
>TRBV5-4|TRBJ1-2
CASSMTGGGYTF
>TRBV28|TRBJ2-1
CASSLAGRSVYNEQFF
>TRBV10-3|TRBJ2-3
CAIGGPADIADITDTQYF
>TRBV5-1|TRBJ2-5
CASGGQGFGETQYF
>TRBV9|TRBJ2-2
CASTSSGRAPGELFF
>TRBV18|TRBJ2-1
CASSPLAGDYSEQFF
>TRBV7-8|TRBJ1-2
CASSLGLDRTYGYTF
>TRBV7-6|TRBJ2-1
CASRPLSGRSNEQFF
>TRBV27|TRBJ1-5
CASSPIGQSNQPQHF
>TRBV11-2|.
CASSLDWVRLSEQYF
>TRBV11-3|TRBJ2-5
CASSLGVGTQYF
>TRBV27|TRBJ1-2
CASSPINRGGYTF
>TRBV19|TRBJ1-4
CASNYRDTTNEKLFF
>TRBV28|TRBJ2-1
CASSRAGESYNEQFF
>TRBV5-4|TRBJ1-2
CASSLGQGKNYGYTF
>TRBV7-2|TRBJ2-5
CASSLLQTQYF
>TRBV28|TRBJ2-5
CATRLAQETQYF
>TRBV15|TRBJ1-1
CATSRESPGTANTEAFF
>TRBV18|TRBJ2-7
CASSPYLTGRGSYEQYF
>TRBV23-1|TRBJ1-5
CASSQSTGQGGNQPQHF
>TRBV7-9|TRBJ2-6
CASRIWRGGAGANVLTF
>TRBV18|TRBJ2-6
CASSPSVSSGANVLTF
>TRBV7-8|TRBJ2-3
CASSLGPPLRDTQYF
>TRBV6-5|TRBJ2-4
CASSPWDRKDIQYF
>TRBV5-1|TRBJ2-2
CASSSNGAGRLTGELFF
>TRBV18|TRBJ2-1
CASSPLDSGRNEQFF
>TRBV10-3|TRBJ1-2
CAISGAPGHINYGYTF
>TRBV7-2|TRBJ2-1
CASSLGTSGRIEQFF
>TRBV21-1|TRBJ2-2
CASSKVRRTSGTKAGELFF
>TRBV4-3|TRBJ2-1
CASSQLGTSGSYNEQFF
>TRBV7-2|TRBJ2-7
CASSFIDSGSLLYF
>TRBV4-3|TRBJ2-1
CASSPGLAGGPVHEQFF
>TRBV4-1|TRBJ1-2
CASSQAGYGYTF